In its sample, the clone carrying this TCR beta chain was seen many times. Germline CDR1 and CDR2: LGHNT and FRNRAP. Deletions cut 1 base from V and 3 bases from J, with 11 bases between. This CDR3 has 15 amino acids. This sample is part of a study of human T cells and chemical hapten exposure. Described time point: patch test 1, 2 weeks after DPC sensitization. The treatment denotes: therapeutic diphenylcyclopropenone sensitization with weekly scalp DPC. Using its own MiXCR run on the RACE reads, TCRdb lists one record per CDR3 protein. This sample carries some 340,000 distinct CDR3 sequences, about 7% of them seen once, and the ten largest clones take 7.5% to 8.5%.

The gene calls are TRBV12-5 and TRBJ2-3, with TRBD1 as a possible D gene (6 bases). The sample consisted of whole blood, taken in connection with sensitization to the hapten diphenylcyclopropenone (DPC). The receptor was isolated from a woman younger than 30 with alopecia areata. Some clones in this sample may be carry-over from other donors' samples. This CDR3 reads CASGLELQGTDTQYF. The DNA for the CDR3 is TGTGCTAGTGGTTTGGAACTGCAGGGGACAGATACGCAGTATTTT. Full variable domain (outside the CDR3, taken from reference TRBV12-5 and TRBJ2-3): DARVTQTPRHKVTEMGQEVTMRCQPILGHNTVFWYRQTMMQGLELLAYFRNRAPLDDSGMPKDRFSAEMPDATLATLKIQPSEPRDSAVYFCASGLELQGTDTQYFGPGTRLTVL.